Below, one TCR beta chain is given with its context. The target antigen is unknown. This specimen comes from a study of T-cell memory formation after mild COVID-19. Background on the study: Largely, TCR clusters stayed within a single donor.

A single record per CDR3 protein comes from TCRdb applying MiXCR to the 5' RACE reads. The repertoire has around 200,000 distinct CDR3 sequences, 15% to 20% of them found once; the top ten carry roughly 2.1%. CDR3 size: 13 residues. V lost 2 bases to trimming and J lost 1 base; unmatched junction nucleotides: 2. Germline assignment: CDR1 DFQATT and CDR2 SNEGSKA (reference sequence). Findings and limits, study-wide: That cross-reactive memory joined was suggested by some responding clones appearing in pre-infection memory. The main location of contracting CD4+ clones was CM and EM, and that of contracting CD8+ clones was EMRA. Day 15 to 85 contracting clones showed balanced CD4/CD8; later expanders leaned CD4+.

Sequenced sample: PBMCs or a T cell subset sorted from them (not recorded which). This chain connects TRBV20-1 to TRBJ2-7; 7 bases agree with TRBD1. The source of this sequence is an adult woman who had mild COVID-19 (a few samples of this study predate the infection). Cell type and time point are not known. CDR3 bases: TGCAGTGCTAGAAGGACAGGTTCCTACGAGCAGTACTTC. Translating it yields CSARRTGSYEQYF.